The 7 T cell receptor beta chains given below trace back to one sample, sequenced in a study of blood T cells in healthy people across ages. A second PCR of roughly 7 to 11 cycles used a sample-barcoded 5' primer and a J-beta primer mix. TCRdb fed the 5' RACE reads into MiXCR, producing one record per CDR3 protein. This sample has about 1.7 million distinct CDR3 sequences, with over 25% found just once. The sequenced sample consisted of blood. The receptors stem from a woman in her 30s in good health.

In this sample, this clonotype turned up a few times. The CDR3 DNA sequence: TGTGCCAGCAGCTTAACGGGCAGCTACACCTTC. Translation gives CASSLTGSYTF. This chain uses TRBV7-9 with TRBJ1-2; D is unresolved. The V end was cut by 2 bases, the J end by 9 bases, with 7 bases between. The CDR3 length is 11 residues. From germline, CDR1 is SEHNR and CDR2 FQNEAQ (reference sequence).

This clonotype was seen at least ten times. This rearrangement joins TRBV12-3 or TRBV12-4 to TRBJ2-6, with TRBD1 identical over 7 bases. The V gene end was trimmed by 5 bases and the J gene end by 1 base; junction bases not matched to a gene: 5. The CDR3 consists of 16 residues. As DNA, the CDR3 is TGTGCCAGCAGTCCCAACAGGGGATCTGGGGCCAACGTCCTGACTTTC. Residues: CASSPNRGSGANVLTF.

The rearrangement uses TRBV4-3 and TRBJ1-1; D not resolved. Trimming took 3 bases from V and 5 from J, leaving 13 bases between them. Germline CDR1 is LGHNA and CDR2 is YSLEER. The CDR3 extends over 14 amino acids. This chain's CDR3 is CASSQGTLGTEAFF. Here the CDR3 DNA reads TGCGCCAGCAGCCAGGGAACTTTGGGGACTGAAGCTTTCTTT.

The rearrangement joins TRBV11-3 to TRBJ2-5; unclear D gene. This CDR3 contains 16 residues. Germline CDR1 is SGHNT and CDR2 is YENEEA. Trimming shortened V by 1 base and J by 3 bases, and 15 bases separated the two germline ends. The DNA for the CDR3 is TGTGCCAGCAGCTTAGGGCGGTGGGCGGTGGAAGAGACCCAGTACTTC. Translation: CASSLGRWAVEETQYF.

A note on this clonotype: A read error is possible here, since a much larger clone lies one base away. The chain uses TRBV11-2 and TRBJ2-5; maybe TRBD1 (6 bases). Judging by the DNA end, TRBJ2-7 fits better; the J call may be wrong. The CDR3 is made up of 16 amino acids. Germline lookup yields CDR1 SGHAT and CDR2 FQNNGV. The CDR3 DNA reads TGTGCCGGCAGCTTAGGGGGAAGGCTTCCGTCCTACGAGCAGTACTTC. Translation gives CAGSLGGRLPSYEQYF.

The gene calls are TRBV5-1 and TRBJ2-3, with D perhaps matching TRBD2 (6 bases). The CDR3 consists of 15 residues. From germline, CDR1 is SGHRS and CDR2 YFSETQ. V was trimmed by 0 bases and J by 2 bases, leaving 10 bases between them. CDR3 DNA sequence: TGCGCCAGCAGCTTGGTTGGACTACCCACAGATACGCAGTATTTT. It specifies CASSLVGLPTDTQYF.

In the case of this clonotype: One end of the junction is discordant with germline, which a read error may explain. V is TRBV5-5 and J is TRBJ2-3; D gene ambiguous. Germline CDR1 and CDR2: SGHKS and YYEKEE (reference sequence). The CDR3 sequence is 15 residues long. Written as DNA, the CDR3 is TGTGCCGGCAGCTTCTTAACGATTACCACAGATACGCAGTATTTT. Its translation: CAGSFLTITTDTQYF.